Following are 10 T cell receptor beta chains from one sample sequenced in a study of CD8+ T cells in alopecia areata. RNA was isolated and reverse transcribed to cDNA, the sequencing template. The method was immunoSEQ multiplex PCR; TCRdb's version includes in-frame clones alone and lacks a portion of them. This sample has about 110,000 clones, with roughly 50% found just once. The treatment denotes: oral pan-JAK inhibitor, 5-10 mg twice daily. Sample: CD8+ T cells sorted from blood, taken at week 24, from a patient treated with tofacitinib. These receptors all come from a human donor with alopecia areata.

V gene TRBV6-1 combines with J gene TRBJ1-6, with D hard to call. Looked up from germline, CDR1 is MNHNS and CDR2 is SASEGT. The CDR3 is made up of 14 amino acids. The V end was cut by 5 bases, the J end by 7 bases, with 12 bases between. CDR3 region: CASSSGSENSPLHF. Written as DNA, the CDR3 is TGTGCCAGCAGTTCCGGGTCCGAAAATTCACCCCTCCACTTT.

This clone was observed a few times. This chain's CDR3 is CASSLGDYNEQFF. DNA of the CDR3: TGCGCCAGCAGCCTCGGTGACTACAATGAGCAGTTCTTC. The rearrangement links TRBV4-3 to TRBJ2-1, with D uncertain. This CDR3 region has 13 residues. The germline V and J ends were trimmed by 4 bases and 3 bases, with 7 bases remaining between them. The germline CDR1 and CDR2 sequences are LGHNA and YSLEER.

A few counts support this clone. The chain carries TRBV5-6 and TRBJ2-3; TRBD1 matches 7 bases. CDR3 size: 14 residues. Germline CDR1 reads SGHDT; CDR2 reads YYEEEE. V dropped 3 bases and J dropped 5; count of bases not matched to a gene: 6. CDR3 DNA: TGTGCCAGCAGCTGGGTACAGGGGAAAGATACGCAGTATTTT. As protein: CASSWVQGKDTQYF.

The chain uses TRBV5-4 and TRBJ2-3, with D possibly matching TRBD2 (6 bases). The V and J ends lost 5 bases and 4 bases respectively, with 17 bases between them. This CDR3 has 15 amino acids. Germline CDR1 reads SGHNT; CDR2 reads YYREEE (reference sequence). CDR3 coding DNA: TGTGCCAGCAGGTCGGCGAGCGGGTCGGCAGATACGCAGTATTTT. Protein sequence: CASRSASGSADTQYF.

The chain uses TRBV5-1 and TRBJ2-5; D is perhaps TRBD1 (5 bases). Germline V CDR1 and CDR2: SGHRS, YFSETQ. V lost 0 bases and J lost 5, with 14 bases in between. The CDR3 extends over 15 amino acids. CDR3 sequence (DNA): TGCGCCAGCAGCTTGGAGGGGAACGTCAGGGAGACCCAGTACTTC. This codes for CASSLEGNVRETQYF. The entire variable domain, with the rest obtained from reference TRBV5-1 and TRBJ2-5, is as follows: KAGVTQTPRYLIKTRGQQVTLSCSPISGHRSVSWYQQTPGQGLQFLFEYFSETQRNKGNFPGRFSGRQFSNSRSEMNVSTLELGDSALYLCASSLEGNVRETQYFGPGTRLLVL.

This clone was seen only once. The V call is TRBV5-1, the J call TRBJ2-7; D might be TRBD1 (5 bases). Germline V gene data show CDR1 as SGHRS and CDR2 as YFSETQ. V shed 2 bases and J shed 1 base, with 13 bases lying between them. This CDR3 comprises 15 residues. CDR3 residues: CASSLGHTSSYEQYF. In DNA, the CDR3 is TGCGCCAGCAGCTTAGGACACACTTCTTCCTACGAGCAGTACTTC.

This chain connects TRBV4-1 to TRBJ2-3, with 8 bases matching TRBD2. The J segment lost 2 bases and the V segment lost 4 bases, leaving 5 bases of the junction unmatched. Germline lookup yields CDR1 MGHRA and CDR2 YSYEKL. The CDR3 is 15 amino acids. Here the CDR3 DNA reads TGCGCCAGCAGCCCGGGACTAGGAGTCACAGATACGCAGTATTTT. This sequence encodes CASSPGLGVTDTQYF.

This clone was recorded a few times. The chain joins TRBV9 to TRBJ2-3, with a weak D call TRBD1 (5 bases). The CDR3 is 15 amino acids. V lost 0 bases and J 1 base, leaving 9 bases between the germline ends. From germline, CDR1 is SGDLS and CDR2 YYNGEE. The CDR3 here is CASSVEGYGTDTQYF. The CDR3 DNA sequence: TGTGCCAGCAGCGTAGAGGGGTATGGCACAGATACGCAGTATTTT.

This clone was picked up one time. At one end the junction does not follow the germline gene, possibly because of a read error. The genes are TRBV5-1 and TRBJ1-6; weak D call: TRBD1 (6 bases). The germline gives CDR1 SGHRS, CDR2 YFSETQ. This CDR3 contains 15 residues. The CDR3 nucleotides are TGCGCCAGCACCTTGAGTCCAGGGGCGGGTTCACCCCTCCACTTT. Its protein product is CASTLSPGAGSPLHF.

This clone was observed a handful of times. The V and J genes are TRBV15 and TRBJ2-5; D remains unclear. Trimming shortened V by 0 bases and J by 1 base, and 6 bases separated the two germline ends. The germline V gene has CDR1 LNHNV and CDR2 YYDKDF (reference sequence). The CDR3 consists of 14 residues. The CDR3 DNA follows: TGTGCCACCAGCAGAGATGACGGCCAAGAGACCCAGTACTTC. Translating it yields CATSRDDGQETQYF.